The 17 T cell receptor beta chains below were found in one sample sequenced in a study of CD8 T cells in Susac syndrome. Random hexamers were used to reverse transcribe an amount of roughly 0.45 to 1 ug RNA. TCRdb recomputed calls from the immunoSEQ multiplex PCR reads with MiXCR, one row per CDR3 protein. The sample holds 110,000 or so distinct CDR3 sequences, 94% seen once. Sequencing was carried out using CD4+ T cells from PBMCs. These receptors were collected from a human donor in good health.

V usage is TRBV6-1 and J usage is TRBJ2-6, with D perhaps given as TRBD1 or TRBD2 (5 bases each). Trimming shortened V by 5 bases and J by 2 bases, and 13 bases separated the two germline ends. The CDR3 contains 16 residues. Germline V gene lookup returns CDR1 MNHNS and CDR2 SASEGT. The CDR3, as DNA: TGTGCCAGCAGTCCCTTCGGGGCTCCTGGGGCCAACGTCCTGACTTTC. The encoded protein is CASSPFGAPGANVLTF.

V is TRBV4-1 and J is TRBJ2-7; TRBD1 or TRBD2 may be the D gene (5 bases each). The V end was cut by 0 bases, the J end by 2 bases, with 11 bases between. From germline, CDR1 is MGHRA and CDR2 YSYEKL. The CDR3 sequence is 15 residues long. CDR3 DNA sequence: TGCGCCAGCAGCCAAGAGGGCAGGGACCCCTACGAGCAGTACTTC. Protein sequence: CASSQEGRDPYEQYF.

In this sample, this clonotype turned up once. The chain links TRBV6-2 or TRBV6-3 to TRBJ2-5; 15 nucleotides agree with TRBD2. V lost 4 bases to trimming and J lost 5 bases; unmatched junction nucleotides: 14. The CDR3 extends over 19 amino acids. CDR1 and CDR2 (germline): MNHEY, SVGEGT. CDR3 region: CASSFPLRTSGRGPETQYF. The CDR3 DNA sequence: TGTGCCAGCAGTTTCCCCCTACGGACTAGCGGGAGGGGGCCGGAGACCCAGTACTTC.

The rearrangement uses TRBV24-1 and TRBJ2-3; 8 bases are shared with TRBD2. The CDR3 is 16 residues long. Germline lookup yields CDR1 KGHDR and CDR2 SFDVKD. V lost 4 bases, J lost 2 bases, and 7 bases stayed unmatched. In DNA form, the CDR3 reads TGTGCCACCAGTGACCCAGCGGGAGAGGTCACAGATACGCAGTATTTT. This translates into CATSDPAGEVTDTQYF.

This chain uses TRBV7-9 with TRBJ2-3; D ambiguous. This CDR3 has 14 residues. Trimming removed 1 base at V and 0 bases at J, with 5 bases between. Germline V gene lookup returns CDR1 SEHNR and CDR2 FQNEAQ (reference sequence). The CDR3 sequence is CASSLGASTDTQYF. The CDR3 DNA is TGTGCCAGCAGCTTAGGGGCTAGCACAGATACGCAGTATTTT.

In DNA form, the CDR3 reads TGTGCCAGCACCTCCGGGAGCACCGGGGAGCTGTTTTTT. Residues: CASTSGSTGELFF. The V and J genes are TRBV28 and TRBJ2-2, with D maybe TRBD2 (6 bases). The CDR3 has 13 residues. CDR1 and CDR2 from the germline V gene are MDHEN and SYDVKM. V lost 7 bases to trimming and J lost 4 bases, with 10 bases between them.

The chain links TRBV23-1 to TRBJ1-4; tentative D call: TRBD1 (5 bases). TRBV23-1 is recorded as an ORF, its role being uncertain. The V and J ends lost 0 bases and 8 bases respectively, with 13 bases between them. This CDR3 contains 15 residues. CDR3 DNA sequence: TGCGCCAGCAGTCAATCGAAGACCAGGGAGGAAAAACTGTTTTTT. It encodes CASSQSKTREEKLFF.

CDR3 sequence (DNA): TGTGCCAGCTCACCAAGACAGGGGGAGAATTCACCCCTCCACTTT. It codes for CASSPRQGENSPLHF. V and J are TRBV18 and TRBJ1-6, with TRBD1 matching 9 bases. Losses at the gene ends were 2 bases for V and 7 bases for J; bases not matched to a gene: 3. The germline V gene has CDR1 KGHSH and CDR2 LQKENI. CDR3 length equals 15 residues. The full variable domain, completed using reference TRBV18 and TRBJ1-6, is NAGVMQNPRHLVRRRGQEARLRCSPMKGHSHVYWYRQLPEEGLKFMVYLQKENIIDESGMPKERFSAEFPKEGPSILRIQQVVRGDSAAYFCASSPRQGENSPLHFGNGTRLTVT.

The chain couples TRBV9 to TRBJ1-4; a weak D match, TRBD1 (6 bases). Germline loops: CDR1 SGDLS, CDR2 YYNGEE. This CDR3 has 15 residues. V was shortened by 4 bases and J by 8 bases, with 18 bases between the two germline ends. CDR3 amino acids: CASSPGGQGWEKLFF. The CDR3 region has the DNA TGTGCCAGCAGCCCCGGCGGGCAGGGGTGGGAAAAACTGTTTTTT.

The gene calls are TRBV7-2 and TRBJ2-4; 11 bases match TRBD2. The CDR3 has 15 residues. Germline V gene data show CDR1 as SGHTA and CDR2 as FQGNSA. V was pared by 5 bases and J by 7 bases, with 7 bases of the junction left unmatched. The CDR3 bases are TGTGCCAGCAGCGTAGGGACTAGCGGAGTGAACATTCAGTACTTC. Amino acid sequence: CASSVGTSGVNIQYF.

The chain is built from TRBV27 and TRBJ2-7; the D call may be TRBD1 or TRBD2 (5 bases each). Per the germline V gene, CDR1 is MNHEY and CDR2 is SMNVEV (reference sequence). V was trimmed by 2 bases and J by 5 bases, leaving 22 bases between them. CDR3 size: 17 residues. CDR3 in DNA: TGTGCCAGCAGTTTAAGGGCCTTGGGCCGTATGGGGGACGAGCAGTACTTC. This gives the protein CASSLRALGRMGDEQYF.

The rearrangement joins TRBV6-6 to TRBJ2-7; D is uncertain. Trimming took off 4 bases at V and 2 bases at J, with 12 bases between the two ends. CDR1 MNHNY and CDR2 SVGAGI come from the germline V gene (reference sequence). The CDR3 sequence is 14 residues long. CDR3 sequence reads: CASSWPGVTYEQYF. The DNA of the CDR3 is TGTGCCAGCAGTTGGCCTGGGGTTACCTACGAGCAGTACTTC.

The chain carries TRBV5-1 and TRBJ2-1; D unclear. Trimming shortened V by 0 bases and J by 3 bases, and 7 bases separated the two germline ends. Germline-derived CDR1 and CDR2 are SGHRS and YFSETQ. This CDR3 contains 14 residues. CDR3 amino acids: CASSLDGSYNEQFF. The CDR3 DNA sequence: TGCGCCAGCAGCTTGGATGGCAGCTACAATGAGCAGTTCTTC. Using reference TRBV5-1 and TRBJ2-1 for the parts outside the CDR3, the full variable domain is KAGVTQTPRYLIKTRGQQVTLSCSPISGHRSVSWYQQTPGQGLQFLFEYFSETQRNKGNFPGRFSGRQFSNSRSEMNVSTLELGDSALYLCASSLDGSYNEQFFGPGTRLTVL.

V and J are TRBV7-9 and TRBJ2-2; possibly TRBD1 for D (6 bases). Germline-derived CDR1 and CDR2 are SEHNR and FQNEAQ (reference sequence). The ends were cut back, 6 bases at V and 6 bases at J, with 20 bases in the middle. There are 16 residues in the CDR3. CDR3 nucleotides: TGTGCCAGCAGGCCAAGTTACAGGGATCTCCCCGGGGAGCTGTTTTTT. Protein: CASRPSYRDLPGELFF.

This clonotype appeared a few times. The CDR3 DNA follows: TGTGCCAGCAGCTCCTTAAGGGGCCCCGAGCAGTACTTC. It specifies CASSSLRGPEQYF. V and J are TRBV7-2 and TRBJ2-7; D possibly corresponds to TRBD1 (5 bases). Germline V gene data show CDR1 as SGHTA and CDR2 as FQGNSA. Between the trimmed V and J ends, which lost 4 bases and 6 bases, there was a span of 13 bases. The CDR3 has 13 residues.

J is TRBJ1-1 and V is TRBV20-1; TRBD1 aligns across 7 bases. The V gene end was trimmed by 2 bases and the J gene end by 0 bases; junction bases not matched to a gene: 9. Germline V gives CDR1 DFQATT, CDR2 SNEGSKA (reference sequence). The CDR3 has 16 amino acids. This chain's CDR3 is CSARRNRGQLNTEAFF. The CDR3 bases are TGCAGTGCTAGACGAAATCGGGGACAGTTGAACACTGAAGCTTTCTTT.

The chain has TRBV24-1 and TRBJ2-5; 8 bases are a match to TRBD1. V dropped 9 bases and J dropped 4; count of bases not matched to a gene: 12. CDR3 size: 15 residues. The germline V gene has CDR1 KGHDR and CDR2 SFDVKD. The CDR3: CATGGGTGHSETQYF. The CDR3 DNA follows: TGTGCCACCGGAGGGGGGACAGGCCATTCAGAGACCCAGTACTTC.